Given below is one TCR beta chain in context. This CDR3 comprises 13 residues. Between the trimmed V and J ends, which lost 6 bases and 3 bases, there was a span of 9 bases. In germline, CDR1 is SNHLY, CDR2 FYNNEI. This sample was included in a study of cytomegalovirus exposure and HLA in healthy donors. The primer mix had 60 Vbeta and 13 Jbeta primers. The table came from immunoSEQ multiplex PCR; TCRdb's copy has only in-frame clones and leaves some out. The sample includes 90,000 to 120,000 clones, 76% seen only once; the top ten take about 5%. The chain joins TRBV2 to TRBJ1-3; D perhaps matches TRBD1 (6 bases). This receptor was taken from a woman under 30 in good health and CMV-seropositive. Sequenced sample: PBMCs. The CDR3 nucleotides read TGTGCCAGCAGGAAGGACAGTGGAAACACCATATATTTT. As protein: CASRKDSGNTIYF.